The 15 T cell receptor beta chains in this list originate from one sample, sequenced in a study of cytomegalovirus exposure and HLA in healthy donors. TCRdb's copy holds only in-frame clones and misses some; the assay was immunoSEQ multiplex PCR. This sample has more than 110,000 clones, with about 95% found just once. The sequenced sample was PBMCs. Receptor source: a man aged 18 to 30 in good health and CMV-seropositive.

The chain carries TRBV2 and TRBJ2-7; D gene ambiguous. V lost 2 bases and J lost 0, with 8 bases in between. Germline V lookup: CDR1 SNHLY, CDR2 FYNNEI. The length of the CDR3 is 14 residues. The CDR3 nucleotides are TGTGCCAGCAGTGAACCTGGTAGCTCCTACGAGCAGTACTTC. The encoded protein is CASSEPGSSYEQYF. The full variable domain, in which reference TRBV2 and TRBJ2-7 provide the parts outside the CDR3, is EPEVTQTPSHQVTQMGQEVILRCVPISNHLYFYWYRQILGQKVEFLVSFYNNEISEKSEIFDDQFSVERPDGSNFTLKIRSTKLEDSAMYFCASSEPGSSYEQYFGPGTRLTVT.

This sequence joins TRBV27 and TRBJ2-1, with D possibly being TRBD1 (5 bases). This CDR3 region has 12 residues. V lost 6 bases and J lost 10, with 13 bases in between. Germline V gives CDR1 MNHEY, CDR2 SMNVEV (reference sequence). The CDR3 sequence: CASRGASGEQFF. CDR3 DNA: TGTGCCAGCAGAGGGGCCTCCGGGGAGCAGTTCTTC.

The chain joins TRBV6-5 to TRBJ1-6; TRBD1 aligns across 8 bases. Trimming took 4 bases from V and 3 from J; bases not matched to a gene: 5. The CDR3 is 16 residues long. The germline V gene has CDR1 MNHEY and CDR2 SVGAGI. CDR3 coding DNA: TGTGCCAGCAGTTTATACAGGGGGTTCTATAATTCACCCCTCCACTTT. This encodes CASSLYRGFYNSPLHF.

The V gene is TRBV28, the J gene TRBJ2-7; 7 nucleotides align to TRBD2. CDR3 length equals 16 residues. The V segment lost 6 bases and the J segment 3 bases; nucleotides outside the gene matches: 14. The germline CDR1 and CDR2 sequences are MDHEN and SYDVKM. The CDR3 region is CASRNYGRAFRYEQYF. CDR3 nucleotide sequence: TGTGCCAGCAGGAATTATGGGAGGGCCTTTCGCTACGAGCAGTACTTC. Combining the CDR3 with reference TRBV28 and TRBJ2-7 gives the whole variable domain DVKVTQSSRYLVKRTGEKVFLECVQDMDHENMFWYRQDPGLGLRLIYFSYDVKMKEKGDIPEGYSVSREKKERFSLILESASTNQTSMYLCASRNYGRAFRYEQYFGPGTRLTVT.

The CDR3 coding sequence is TGTGCCAGCAGCCGCTTCCCCCAACGTTTAGGACTGGCGGGAGGTGAGCAGTACTTC. Protein: CASSRFPQRLGLAGGEQYF. This chain connects TRBV7-8 to TRBJ2-7; 8 positions agree with TRBD2. Germline CDR1 is SGHVS and CDR2 is FQNEAQ. The CDR3 loop spans 19 amino acids. Germline trimming cut 5 bases from V and 7 bases from J; bases unmatched to any gene: 25.

This clone was found once. This CDR3 is CASSSNGRSMETQYF. The CDR3 DNA sequence: TGTGCCAGCAGTTCAAACGGGAGGTCCATGGAGACCCAGTACTTC. V gene TRBV28 combines with J gene TRBJ2-5, with 7 bases aligning to TRBD2. This CDR3 has 15 amino acids. CDR1 MDHEN and CDR2 SYDVKM come from the germline V gene. The trim removed 4 bases at V and 5 bases at J, leaving 10 bases unmatched. Looking up the rest from reference TRBV28 and TRBJ2-5 gives the full variable domain: DVKVTQSSRYLVKRTGEKVFLECVQDMDHENMFWYRQDPGLGLRLIYFSYDVKMKEKGDIPEGYSVSREKKERFSLILESASTNQTSMYLCASSSNGRSMETQYFGPGTRLLVL.

The chain employs TRBV5-1 and TRBJ1-6; 7 bases align to TRBD1. Germline V gene data show CDR1 as SGHRS and CDR2 as YFSETQ. Losses at the gene ends were 4 bases for V and 6 bases for J; bases not matched to a gene: 13. The CDR3 is 17 amino acids. In DNA, the CDR3 is TGCGCCAGCAGCCCCTGGGGCCAGGGGGTGGCTAATTCACCCCTCCACTTT. Its protein product is CASSPWGQGVANSPLHF.

CDR3 nucleotide sequence: TGTGCCAGCAGCCCAGGACTAGCTAGGGTTGGAAGCTCCTACAATGAGCAGTTCTTC. Amino acids: CASSPGLARVGSSYNEQFF. The rearrangement uses TRBV7-9 and TRBJ2-1, with 8 bases that match TRBD2. Per germline, CDR1 SEHNR and CDR2 FQNEAQ (reference sequence). V lost 5 bases, J lost 0 bases, and 15 bases stayed unmatched. The CDR3 runs 19 residues.

This clone has a single count. The V call is TRBV11-2, the J call TRBJ2-1; the D gene is possibly TRBD2 (6 bases). The V and J ends lost 1 base and 9 bases respectively, with 16 bases between them. CDR3 size: 15 residues. Germline CDR1 is SGHAT and CDR2 is FQNNGV. The CDR3 is CASSLGDLGWGEQFF. In DNA, the CDR3 is TGTGCCAGCAGCTTAGGGGACTTGGGCTGGGGTGAGCAGTTCTTC.

The chain combines TRBV5-5 with TRBJ2-6, with TRBD2 matching 11 bases. The ends lost 4 bases at V and 0 bases at J; junction bases unmatched: 3. Germline V CDR1 and CDR2: SGHKS, YYEKEE (reference sequence). The CDR3 contains 17 residues. The CDR3 sequence is CASSLTSGTSGANVLTF. DNA of the CDR3: TGTGCCAGCAGCCTGACTAGCGGGACCTCTGGGGCCAACGTCCTGACTTTC.

The V call is TRBV18, the J call TRBJ2-1; possibly TRBD2 for D (6 bases). V shed 2 bases and J shed 7 bases, with 12 bases lying between them. The CDR3 runs to 14 residues. The germline CDR1 and CDR2 sequences are KGHSH and LQKENI. The CDR3 here is CASSPGLGRNEQFF. In DNA, the CDR3 is TGTGCCAGCTCACCAGGTCTCGGGAGAAATGAGCAGTTCTTC.

The chain combines TRBV6-1 with TRBJ2-3, with D perhaps matching TRBD1 (6 bases). Germline V lookup: CDR1 MNHNS, CDR2 SASEGT. V was trimmed by 4 bases and J by 0 bases, leaving 14 bases between them. This CDR3 is built from 16 residues. The CDR3 region has the DNA TGTGCCAGCAGTGGCCGACAGGTGATTAGCACAGATACGCAGTATTTT. Amino acids: CASSGRQVISTDTQYF.

The chain joins TRBV28 to TRBJ2-1, with TRBD2 matching 15 bases. Per the germline V gene, CDR1 is MDHEN and CDR2 is SYDVKM. The V segment lost 6 bases and the J segment 7 bases; nucleotides outside the gene matches: 13. The CDR3 is 18 residues long. The CDR3 nucleotides are TGTGCCAGCAGGCGGTGGCAACCGGGACTAGCGGGAGGTAATGAGCAGTTCTTC. Protein product: CASRRWQPGLAGGNEQFF. The whole variable domain, filled in from reference TRBV28 and TRBJ2-1, reads DVKVTQSSRYLVKRTGEKVFLECVQDMDHENMFWYRQDPGLGLRLIYFSYDVKMKEKGDIPEGYSVSREKKERFSLILESASTNQTSMYLCASRRWQPGLAGGNEQFFGPGTRLTVL.

The V gene is TRBV9, the J gene TRBJ1-3, with TRBD1 matching over 8 bases. Germline CDR1 and CDR2: SGDLS and YYNGEE. The CDR3 contains 15 residues. The trim removed 0 bases at V and 4 bases at J, leaving 3 bases unmatched. DNA of the CDR3: TGTGCCAGCAGCGTAGGACAGGGGACGGGAAACACCATATATTTT. It specifies CASSVGQGTGNTIYF.

The chain has TRBV14 and TRBJ2-1; 7 bases are a match to TRBD1. The CDR3 spans 13 residues. Germline V gives CDR1 SGHDN, CDR2 FVKESK. J was trimmed by 2 bases and V by 7 bases; bases with no gene match: 2. CDR3 DNA: TGTGCCAGCAAGGGGGCTACCTACAATGAGCAGTTCTTC. This sequence encodes CASKGATYNEQFF.